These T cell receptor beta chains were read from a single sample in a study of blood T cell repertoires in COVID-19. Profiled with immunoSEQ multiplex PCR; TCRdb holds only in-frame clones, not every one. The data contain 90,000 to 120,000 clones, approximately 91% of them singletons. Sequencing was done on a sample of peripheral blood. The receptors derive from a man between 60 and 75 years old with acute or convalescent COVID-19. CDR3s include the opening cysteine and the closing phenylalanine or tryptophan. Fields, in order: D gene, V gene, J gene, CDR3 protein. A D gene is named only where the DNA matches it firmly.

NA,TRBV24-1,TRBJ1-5,CATSDPSRDMDQPQHF
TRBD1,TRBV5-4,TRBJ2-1,CASSSGTGRNEQFF
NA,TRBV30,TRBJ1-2,CAWSGQYYGYTF
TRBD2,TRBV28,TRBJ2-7,CASSSLYGRAYEQYF
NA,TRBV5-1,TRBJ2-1,CASSLAGLGRIRGEQFF
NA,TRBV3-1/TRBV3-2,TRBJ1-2,CASSQDRGHYGYTF
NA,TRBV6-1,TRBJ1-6,CASSEGLENSPLHF
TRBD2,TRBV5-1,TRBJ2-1,CASSPGTSGYNEQFF
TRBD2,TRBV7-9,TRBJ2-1,CASSVSGTSVNEQFF
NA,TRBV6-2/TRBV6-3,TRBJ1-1,CASSYADIRLGAFF
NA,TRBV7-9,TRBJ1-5,CASSFSRGNQPQHF
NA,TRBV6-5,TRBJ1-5,CASSKDRQSNQPQHF
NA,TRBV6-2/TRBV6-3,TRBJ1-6,CASSSTGLISPLHF
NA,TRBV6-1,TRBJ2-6,CASSEVLAGRLSSGANVLTF
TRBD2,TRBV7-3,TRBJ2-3,CASSLAGGSTDTQYF
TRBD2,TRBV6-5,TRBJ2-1,CASSKTSGPRSEQFF
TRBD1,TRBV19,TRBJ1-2,CASSIRAQGALDYGYTF